These T cell receptor beta chains were read from a single sample in a study of STAT5B mutations in CD4+ large granular lymphocyte leukemia. Libraries were prepared by immunoSEQ multiplex PCR; TCRdb keeps only in-frame clonotypes and omits some of them. The profile shows about 35,000 clones, roughly 81% of them singletons. Sequenced material: CD4+ T cells from blood buffy coats. These receptors were collected from a human donor in good health. The CDR3 runs from the conserved cysteine through the conserved F or W. Each record gives: D gene, clone size, J gene, V gene, CDR3 protein, CDR3 DNA. A D gene is named only where the DNA matches it firmly. Only part of the rows carry a size: once, few, many, or a class if the clone is expanded.

D: TRBD2
size: NA
J: TRBJ2-3
V: TRBV10-3
CDR3: CAITGGVADTQYF
DNA: TGTGCCATCACGGGGGGAGTGGCAGATACGCAGTATTTT

D: NA
size: NA
J: TRBJ2-7
V: TRBV5-1
CDR3: CASSAMYEQYF
DNA: TGCGCCAGCAGCGCAATGTACGAGCAGTACTTC

D: TRBD1
size: few
J: TRBJ2-7
V: TRBV10-3
CDR3: CAISPGQVEQYF
DNA: TGTGCCATCAGTCCCGGACAGGTCGAGCAGTACTTC

D: TRBD2
size: NA
J: TRBJ2-7
V: TRBV7-2
CDR3: CASSSLPGLAYYEQYF
DNA: TGTGCCAGCAGCTCGTTACCGGGACTAGCCTACTACGAGCAGTACTTC

D: TRBD1
size: NA
J: TRBJ2-1
V: TRBV7-2
CDR3: CASSLAATGGSYNEQFF
DNA: TGTGCCAGCAGCTTAGCCGCAACAGGGGGCTCCTACAATGAGCAGTTCTTC

D: NA
size: NA
J: TRBJ1-1
V: TRBV28
CDR3: CASSSDRRTRTEAFF
DNA: TGTGCCAGCAGTTCGGACCGACGAACGAGGACTGAAGCTTTCTTT

D: NA
size: NA
J: TRBJ1-2
V: TRBV27
CDR3: CASSLSPDHNYGYTF
DNA: TGTGCCAGCAGTTTATCTCCCGACCATAACTATGGCTACACCTTC

D: TRBD2
size: NA
J: TRBJ2-5
V: TRBV7-9
CDR3: CASSPTGGLALWETQYF
DNA: TGTGCCAGCAGCCCCACGGGGGGGCTAGCGCTCTGGGAGACCCAGTACTTC

D: TRBD2
size: NA
J: TRBJ2-3
V: TRBV4-2
CDR3: CASSQDLGTRIRHTQYF
DNA: TGTGCCAGCAGCCAAGATCTGGGGACTAGGATTCGGCATACGCAGTATTTT

D: NA
size: NA
J: TRBJ2-7
V: TRBV28
CDR3: CASTVGDGGISYEQYF
DNA: TGTGCCAGCACCGTAGGAGACGGTGGCATCTCCTACGAGCAGTACTTC

D: NA
size: few
J: TRBJ1-5
V: TRBV23-1
CDR3: CASSQQLGGQPQHF
DNA: TGCGCCAGCAGTCAGCAGCTGGGTGGTCAGCCCCAGCATTTT

D: NA
size: NA
J: TRBJ1-1
V: TRBV7-2
CDR3: CASSLSGGIGGEAFF
DNA: TGTGCCAGCAGCTTATCGGGCGGGATAGGGGGTGAAGCTTTCTTT

D: TRBD2
size: NA
J: TRBJ2-1
V: TRBV5-1
CDR3: CASSRTSGRTGYNEQFF
DNA: TGCGCCAGCAGCCGGACTAGCGGGAGAACCGGCTACAATGAGCAGTTCTTC

D: NA
size: NA
J: TRBJ2-3
V: TRBV10-2
CDR3: CASRHPQDTQYF
DNA: TGCGCCAGCAGGCACCCCCAAGATACGCAGTATTTT

D: TRBD1
size: NA
J: TRBJ1-1
V: TRBV6-6
CDR3: CASTTDRVNTEAFF
DNA: TGTGCCAGCACCACTGACAGGGTGAACACTGAAGCTTTCTTT

D: NA
size: NA
J: TRBJ1-1
V: TRBV5-5
CDR3: CASSLAGDGTEAFF
DNA: TGTGCCAGCAGCTTGGCTGGGGATGGGACTGAAGCTTTCTTT

D: TRBD2
size: once
J: TRBJ2-1
V: TRBV4-2
CDR3: CASSHLAGDSYNEQFF
DNA: TGTGCCAGCAGCCACCTAGCGGGAGATTCCTACAATGAGCAGTTCTTC

D: TRBD2
size: NA
J: TRBJ2-2
V: TRBV7-2
CDR3: CASSHQSGRNTGELFF
DNA: TGTGCCAGCAGCCACCAGAGCGGGAGGAACACCGGGGAGCTGTTTTTT

D: TRBD2
size: once
J: TRBJ2-3
V: TRBV29-1
CDR3: CSVEGGSGADTQYF
DNA: TGCAGCGTTGAAGGCGGGAGTGGGGCGGATACGCAGTATTTT

D: NA
size: few
J: TRBJ1-5
V: TRBV6-5
CDR3: CASSSGGPAQPQHF
DNA: TGTGCCAGCAGTTCCGGTGGACCAGCCCAGCCCCAGCATTTT

D: TRBD1
size: NA
J: TRBJ1-1
V: TRBV5-1
CDR3: CASSLGDRESGFF
DNA: TGCGCCAGCAGCTTGGGGGACAGGGAATCAGGTTTCTTT

D: TRBD1
size: few
J: TRBJ2-7
V: TRBV10-1
CDR3: CASSGTLWDRDEQYF
DNA: TGCGCCAGCAGTGGTACATTGTGGGACAGGGACGAGCAGTACTTC

D: NA
size: NA
J: TRBJ2-5
V: TRBV2
CDR3: CASRVEETQYF
DNA: TGTGCCAGCCGGGTAGAGGAGACCCAGTACTTC

D: NA
size: few
J: TRBJ2-2
V: TRBV27
CDR3: CASSSGLQGTGELFF
DNA: TGTGCCAGCAGTTCGGGACTCCAGGGAACCGGGGAGCTGTTTTTT

D: TRBD2
size: NA
J: TRBJ2-1
V: TRBV11-2
CDR3: CASSSRLAGEQFF
DNA: TGTGCCAGCAGCTCAAGACTAGCCGGTGAGCAGTTCTTC